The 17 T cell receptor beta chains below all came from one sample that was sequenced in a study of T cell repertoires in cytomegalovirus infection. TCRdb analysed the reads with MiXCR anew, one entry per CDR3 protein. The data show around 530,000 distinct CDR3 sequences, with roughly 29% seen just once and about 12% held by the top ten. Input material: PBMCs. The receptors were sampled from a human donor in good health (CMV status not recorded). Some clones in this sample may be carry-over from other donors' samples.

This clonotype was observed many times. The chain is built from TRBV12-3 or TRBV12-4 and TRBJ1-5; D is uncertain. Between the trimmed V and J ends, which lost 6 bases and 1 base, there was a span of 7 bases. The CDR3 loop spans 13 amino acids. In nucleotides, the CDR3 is TGTGCCAGCAGCTTCCGGAGCAATCAGCCCCAGCATTTT. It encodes CASSFRSNQPQHF.

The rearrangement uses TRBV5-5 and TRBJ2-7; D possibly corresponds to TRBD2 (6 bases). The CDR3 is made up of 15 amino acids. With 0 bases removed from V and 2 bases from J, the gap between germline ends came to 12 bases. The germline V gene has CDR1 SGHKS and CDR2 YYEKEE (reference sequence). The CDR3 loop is CASSLALSGAYEQYV. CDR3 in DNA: TGTGCCAGCAGCTTGGCCCTGTCGGGAGCCTACGAGCAGTACGTC.

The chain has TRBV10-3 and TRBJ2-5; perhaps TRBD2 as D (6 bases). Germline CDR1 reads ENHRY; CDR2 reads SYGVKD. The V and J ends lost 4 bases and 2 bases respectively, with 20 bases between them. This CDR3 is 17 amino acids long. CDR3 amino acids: CAISGLFRGTDQETQYF. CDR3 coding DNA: TGTGCCATCAGTGGCCTTTTCCGCGGGACTGATCAAGAGACCCAGTACTTC.

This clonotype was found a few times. The CDR3 nucleotides read TGTGCCAGCAGCCCCCTCGGGAAGGGTGAGCAGTTCTTC. Translating it yields CASSPLGKGEQFF. This chain connects TRBV7-6 to TRBJ2-1; D is perhaps TRBD2 (5 bases). There are 13 residues in the CDR3. The V gene lost 5 bases and the J gene lost 9 bases, with 14 bases spanning the gap. Germline CDR1 is SGHVS and CDR2 is FNYEAQ.

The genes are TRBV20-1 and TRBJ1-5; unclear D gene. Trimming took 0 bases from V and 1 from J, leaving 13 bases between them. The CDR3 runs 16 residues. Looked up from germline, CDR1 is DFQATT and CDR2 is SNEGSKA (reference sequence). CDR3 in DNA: TGCAGTGCTAGAGATCCTTGGGCCGGGAGCAATCAGCCCCAGCATTTT. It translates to CSARDPWAGSNQPQHF.

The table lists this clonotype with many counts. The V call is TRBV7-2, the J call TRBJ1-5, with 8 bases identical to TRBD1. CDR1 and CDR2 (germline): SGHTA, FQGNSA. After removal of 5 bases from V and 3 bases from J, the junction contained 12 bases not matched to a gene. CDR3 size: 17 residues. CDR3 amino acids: CASSPDRAGFTNQPQHF. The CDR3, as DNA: TGTGCCAGCAGCCCGGACAGGGCCGGATTCACCAATCAGCCCCAGCATTTT.

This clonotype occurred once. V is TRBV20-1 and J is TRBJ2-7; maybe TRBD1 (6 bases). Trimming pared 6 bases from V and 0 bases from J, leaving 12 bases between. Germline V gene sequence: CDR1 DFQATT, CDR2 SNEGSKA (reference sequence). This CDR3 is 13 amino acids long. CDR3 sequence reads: CSARGVTSYEQYF. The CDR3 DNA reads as TGCAGTGCCAGGGGAGTTACCTCCTACGAGCAGTACTTC.

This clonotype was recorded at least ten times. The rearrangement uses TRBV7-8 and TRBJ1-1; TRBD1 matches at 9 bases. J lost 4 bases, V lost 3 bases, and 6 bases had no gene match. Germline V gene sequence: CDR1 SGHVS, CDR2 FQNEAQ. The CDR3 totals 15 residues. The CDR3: CASSFTGGMGTEAFF. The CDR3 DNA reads TGTGCCAGCAGCTTTACAGGGGGCATGGGCACTGAAGCTTTCTTT.

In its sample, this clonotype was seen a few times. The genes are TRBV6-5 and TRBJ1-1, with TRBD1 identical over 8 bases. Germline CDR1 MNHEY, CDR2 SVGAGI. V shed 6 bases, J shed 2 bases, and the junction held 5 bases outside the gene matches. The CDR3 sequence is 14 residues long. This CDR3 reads CASRITGGNTEAFF. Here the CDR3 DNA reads TGTGCCAGCAGAATTACAGGGGGAAACACTGAAGCTTTCTTT.

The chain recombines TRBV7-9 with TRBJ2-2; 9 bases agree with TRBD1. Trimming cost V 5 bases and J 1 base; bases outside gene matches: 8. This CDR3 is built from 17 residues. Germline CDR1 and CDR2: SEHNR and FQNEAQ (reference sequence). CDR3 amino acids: CASSLQQGARNTGELFF. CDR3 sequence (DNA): TGTGCCAGCAGCCTTCAACAGGGGGCGCGGAACACCGGGGAGCTGTTTTTT.

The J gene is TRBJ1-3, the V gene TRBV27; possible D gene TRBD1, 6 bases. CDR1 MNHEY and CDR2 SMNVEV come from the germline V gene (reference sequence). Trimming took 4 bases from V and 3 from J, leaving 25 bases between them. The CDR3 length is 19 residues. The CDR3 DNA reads TGTGCCAGCAGTTCGCCTATTTCGTATAGGGGGGCGGGTGGAAACACCATATATTTT. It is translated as CASSSPISYRGAGGNTIYF.

In DNA form, the CDR3 reads TGTGCCAGCAGTTACAGGGCTAGCGGGGCTATCTACAATGAGCAGTTCTTC. Translation: CASSYRASGAIYNEQFF. This chain connects TRBV6-2 or TRBV6-3 to TRBJ2-1; 9 bases match TRBD2. From germline, CDR1 is MNHEY and CDR2 SVGEGT. V lost 2 bases to trimming and J lost 3 bases; unmatched junction nucleotides: 8. This CDR3 has 17 residues.

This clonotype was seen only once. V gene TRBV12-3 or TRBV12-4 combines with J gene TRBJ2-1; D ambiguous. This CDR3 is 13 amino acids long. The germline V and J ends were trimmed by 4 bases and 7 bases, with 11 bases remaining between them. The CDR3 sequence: CASSSRLRNEQFF. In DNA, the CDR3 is TGTGCCAGCAGTTCCCGCTTGAGGAATGAGCAGTTCTTC.

The CDR3 protein is CASTTFFGSLDGYTF. In DNA, the CDR3 is TGTGCCAGCACCACGTTCTTCGGCTCGCTTGATGGCTACACCTTC. This rearrangement joins TRBV12-3 or TRBV12-4 to TRBJ1-2; D remains ambiguous. The CDR3 runs 15 residues. Trimming cost V 7 bases and J 6 bases, with 21 bases left between them.

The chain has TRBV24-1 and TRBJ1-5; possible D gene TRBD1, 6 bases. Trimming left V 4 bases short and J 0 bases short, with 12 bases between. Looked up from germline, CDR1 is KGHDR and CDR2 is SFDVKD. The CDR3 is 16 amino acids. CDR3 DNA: TGTGCCACCAGTGACCGGACAGAGAATAGCAATCAGCCCCAGCATTTT. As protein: CATSDRTENSNQPQHF.

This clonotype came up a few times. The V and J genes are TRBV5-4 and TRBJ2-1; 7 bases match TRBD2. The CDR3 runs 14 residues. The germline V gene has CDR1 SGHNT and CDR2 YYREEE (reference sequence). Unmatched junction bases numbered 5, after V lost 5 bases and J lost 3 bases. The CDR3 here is CASRGSSGYNEQFF. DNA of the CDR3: TGTGCCAGCAGGGGGTCTAGCGGCTACAATGAGCAGTTCTTC.

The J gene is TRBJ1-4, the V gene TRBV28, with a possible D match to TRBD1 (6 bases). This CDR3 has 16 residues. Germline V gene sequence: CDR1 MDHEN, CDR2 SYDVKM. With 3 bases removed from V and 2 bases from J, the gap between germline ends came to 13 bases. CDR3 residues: CASSFGGPGTNEKLFF. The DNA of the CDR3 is TGTGCCAGCAGTTTTGGGGGCCCGGGTACTAATGAAAAACTGTTTTTT.